This T cell receptor (beta chain) comes out of a study of cytomegalovirus exposure and HLA in healthy donors. Study overall: Membership in the Caucasian-associated ancestry cluster was found for 81% of nearly 400 genotyped donors.

PCR used 60 Vbeta primers and 13 Jbeta primers. Clones were read by immunoSEQ multiplex PCR, and TCRdb kept only the in-frame ones, dropping some. The sample contains approximately 110,000 clones, 73% of which appear only once. Points on this clone: Its antigen remains unknown.

Findings and limits, study-wide: According to a later analysis, donors in an Asian-associated ancestry cluster reportedly had fewer N-insertions than the approximately 670-donor mean. The study carried out a later analysis of TCR beta sequences. It associated around 17,000 of them with specific HLA alleles at a false discovery rate of 0.05.

The donors, nominally healthy at sampling, likely had unrecorded immune exposures. The germline V and J ends were trimmed by 1 base and 2 bases, with 12 bases remaining between them. CDR1 and CDR2 (germline): LNHDA, SQIVND (reference sequence). This CDR3 comprises 15 residues. The rearrangement joins TRBV19 to TRBJ2-7, with D possibly matching TRBD1 (6 bases). Sequenced material: PBMCs. This receptor was identified in a man aged 40-55 years in good health and CMV-seronegative. For the CDR3, the DNA is TGTGCCAGTAGTATAGCATCGGACAGTCCCTACGAGCAGTACTTC. It specifies CASSIASDSPYEQYF.